The source of this TCR beta chain is a study of T cells in Graves' hyperthyroidism and ophthalmopathy. This clonotype has a count of ten or more. J gave up 2 bases and V 10 bases, and 7 bases lay outside the gene matches. The germline gives CDR1 SNHLY, CDR2 FYNNEI. The CDR3 is made up of 14 amino acids. TCR beta CDR3 sequences were amplified from RNA transcripts. HTBI primers were employed in a first-round RT-PCR of the TCR CDR3. TCRdb independently ran MiXCR on the multiplex PCR reads; one entry per CDR3 protein. Here the sample spans roughly 660,000 distinct CDR3 sequences, 15% to 20% being singletons.

The J gene is TRBJ1-4, the V gene TRBV2, with 7 bases aligning to TRBD1. This clonotype was sampled from a man aged 50-59 years with Graves' hyperthyroidism. Sequences were obtained from blood. The CDR3 DNA is TGTGCCAACCGACAGGGAAGTACTAATGAAAAACTGTTTTTT. Protein product: CANRQGSTNEKLFF.